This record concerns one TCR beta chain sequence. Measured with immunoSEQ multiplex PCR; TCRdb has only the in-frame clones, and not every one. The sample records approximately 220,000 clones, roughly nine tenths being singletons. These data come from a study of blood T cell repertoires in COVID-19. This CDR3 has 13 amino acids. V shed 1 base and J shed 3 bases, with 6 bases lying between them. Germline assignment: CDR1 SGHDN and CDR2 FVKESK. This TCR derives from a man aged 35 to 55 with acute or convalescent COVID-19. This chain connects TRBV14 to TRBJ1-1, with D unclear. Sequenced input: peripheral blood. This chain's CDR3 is CASSQVRHTEAFF. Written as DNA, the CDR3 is TGTGCCAGCAGCCAAGTTCGTCACACTGAAGCTTTCTTT.